The 7 T cell receptor beta chains given below trace back to one sample, sequenced in a study of blood T cell repertoires in COVID-19. The repertoire was sequenced with immunoSEQ multiplex PCR; TCRdb's copy has only in-frame clones and lacks some. There are under 250,000 clones in the sample; approximately 87% occur only once, and 6.2% lies in the top ten. The specimen was peripheral blood. The receptors shown here come from a man aged 55-75 years with acute or convalescent COVID-19.

The chain uses TRBV21-1 and TRBJ2-7; the table's D call of TRBD1 was not tested on the DNA. TRBV21-1 is described as a pseudogene. This CDR3 has 14 residues. The CDR3 sequence is CASSNNSIPYEQYF. CDR3 DNA: TGTGCCAGCAGCAACAACAGTATTCCCTACGAGCAGTACTTC.

The V call is TRBV30, the J call TRBJ2-1, with TRBD2 matching over 8 bases. V gave up 1 base and J gave up 5 bases; unmatched junction bases: 7. The CDR3 runs 15 residues. Looked up from germline, CDR1 is GTSNPN and CDR2 is SVGIG (reference sequence). The chain's CDR3 is CAWSDNTSGHNEQFF. CDR3 nucleotides: TGTGCCTGGAGTGACAACACTAGCGGCCACAATGAGCAGTTCTTC.

The J gene is TRBJ2-3, the V gene TRBV28, with a weak D call TRBD2 (6 bases). This CDR3 spans 17 amino acids. The germline CDR1 and CDR2 sequences are MDHEN and SYDVKM. V gave up 1 base and J gave up 5 bases, with 19 bases separating them. The CDR3 loop is CASSLLGSGDTGDTQYF. In DNA form, the CDR3 reads TGTGCCAGCAGTTTATTAGGGTCGGGAGACACAGGAGATACGCAGTATTTT.

This clone was detected once. The chain links TRBV6-2 or TRBV6-3 to TRBJ1-5; D remains unclear. Trimming shortened V by 0 bases and J by 3 bases, and 12 bases separated the two germline ends. The CDR3 loop spans 16 amino acids. Per germline, CDR1 MNHEY and CDR2 SVGEGT. The CDR3 protein is CASSYSIPGSNQPQHF. CDR3 bases: TGTGCCAGCAGTTACTCGATACCCGGGTCCAATCAGCCCCAGCATTTT.

This rearrangement joins TRBV6-6 to TRBJ1-4, with D unresolved. The germline V and J ends were trimmed by 0 bases and 7 bases, with 9 bases remaining between them. Germline V gives CDR1 MNHNY, CDR2 SVGAGI (reference sequence). This CDR3 contains 14 residues. Here the CDR3 reads CASSYSIPVEKLFF. CDR3 nucleotide sequence: TGTGCCAGCAGTTACTCGATTCCGGTTGAAAAACTGTTTTTT.

CDR3 region: CASSEGQTYGYTF. CDR3 DNA: TGTGCCAGCAGTGAGGGGCAGACGTATGGCTACACCTTC. V usage is TRBV6-4 and J usage is TRBJ1-2, with a tentative D call TRBD1 (5 bases). The CDR3 is 13 amino acids. From germline, CDR1 is MRHNA and CDR2 SNTAGT. Trimming cost V 3 bases and J 5 bases, with 10 bases left between them.

The V call is TRBV2, the J call TRBJ2-1, with 7 bases that match TRBD1. Germline V lookup: CDR1 SNHLY, CDR2 FYNNEI. The ends lost 3 bases at V and 0 bases at J; junction bases unmatched: 2. CDR3 length: 15 residues. CDR3 region: CASSETGTSYNEQFF. The CDR3 region has the DNA TGTGCCAGCAGTGAGACAGGGACCTCCTACAATGAGCAGTTCTTC.